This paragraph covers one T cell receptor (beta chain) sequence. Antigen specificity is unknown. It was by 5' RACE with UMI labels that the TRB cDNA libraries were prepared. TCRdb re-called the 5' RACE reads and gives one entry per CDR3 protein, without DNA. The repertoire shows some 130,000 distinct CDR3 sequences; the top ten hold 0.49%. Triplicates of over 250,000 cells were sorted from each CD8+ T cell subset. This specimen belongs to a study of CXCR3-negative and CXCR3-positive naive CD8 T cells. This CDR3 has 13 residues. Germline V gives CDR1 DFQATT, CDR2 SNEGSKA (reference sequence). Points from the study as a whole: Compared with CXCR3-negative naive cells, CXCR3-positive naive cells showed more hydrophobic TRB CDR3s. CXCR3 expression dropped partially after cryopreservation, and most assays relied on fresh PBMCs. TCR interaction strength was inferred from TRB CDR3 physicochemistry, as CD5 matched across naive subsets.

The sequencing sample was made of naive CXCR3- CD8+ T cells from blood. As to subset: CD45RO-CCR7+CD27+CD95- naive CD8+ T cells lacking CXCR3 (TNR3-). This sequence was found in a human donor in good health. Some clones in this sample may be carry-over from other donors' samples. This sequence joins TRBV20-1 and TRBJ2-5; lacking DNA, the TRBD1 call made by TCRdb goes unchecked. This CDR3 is CSARTGAQETQYF.